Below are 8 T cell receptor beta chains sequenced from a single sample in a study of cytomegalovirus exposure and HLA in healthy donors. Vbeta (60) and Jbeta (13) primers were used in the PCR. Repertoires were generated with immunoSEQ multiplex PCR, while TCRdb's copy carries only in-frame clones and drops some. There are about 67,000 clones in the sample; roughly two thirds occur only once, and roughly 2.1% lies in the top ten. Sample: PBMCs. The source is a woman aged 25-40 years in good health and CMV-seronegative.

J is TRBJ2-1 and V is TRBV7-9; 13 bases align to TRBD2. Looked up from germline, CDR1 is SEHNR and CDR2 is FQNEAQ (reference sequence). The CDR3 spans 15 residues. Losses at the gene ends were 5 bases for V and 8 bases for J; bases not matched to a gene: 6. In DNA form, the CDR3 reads TGTGCCAGCAGCCTACTAGCGGGGGGGCTCTATGAGCAGTTCTTC. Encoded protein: CASSLLAGGLYEQFF.

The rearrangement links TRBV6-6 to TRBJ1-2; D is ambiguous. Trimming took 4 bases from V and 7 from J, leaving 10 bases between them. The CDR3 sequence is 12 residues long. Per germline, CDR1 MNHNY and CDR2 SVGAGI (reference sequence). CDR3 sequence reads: CASSSPPGGYTF. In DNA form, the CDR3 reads TGTGCCAGCAGTTCCCCCCCGGGTGGCTACACCTTC.

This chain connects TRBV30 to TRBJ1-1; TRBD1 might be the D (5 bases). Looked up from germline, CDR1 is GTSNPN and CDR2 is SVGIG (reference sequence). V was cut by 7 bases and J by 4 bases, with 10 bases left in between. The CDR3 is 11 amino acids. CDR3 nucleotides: TGTGCCTCCTCGGGGGGCACTGAAGCTTTCTTT. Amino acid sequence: CASSGGTEAFF.

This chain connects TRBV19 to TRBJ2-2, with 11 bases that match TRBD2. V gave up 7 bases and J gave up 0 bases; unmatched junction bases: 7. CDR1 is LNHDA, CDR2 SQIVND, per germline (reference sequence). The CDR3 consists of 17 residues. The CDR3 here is CASKELAGATNTGELFF. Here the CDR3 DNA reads TGTGCCAGTAAAGAACTAGCGGGGGCCACGAACACCGGGGAGCTGTTTTTT.

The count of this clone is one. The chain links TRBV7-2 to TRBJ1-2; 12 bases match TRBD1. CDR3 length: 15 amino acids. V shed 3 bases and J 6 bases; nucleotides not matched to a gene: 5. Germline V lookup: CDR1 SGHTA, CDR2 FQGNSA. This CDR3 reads CASSFGGTGGDGYTF. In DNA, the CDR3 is TGTGCCAGCAGCTTCGGCGGGACAGGGGGCGATGGCTACACCTTC.

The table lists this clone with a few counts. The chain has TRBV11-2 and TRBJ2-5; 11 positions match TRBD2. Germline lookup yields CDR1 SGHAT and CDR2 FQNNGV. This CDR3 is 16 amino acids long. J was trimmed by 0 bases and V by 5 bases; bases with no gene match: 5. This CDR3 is CASSHSSGGYQETQYF. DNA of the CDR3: TGTGCCAGCAGCCATTCTAGCGGGGGGTACCAAGAGACCCAGTACTTC.

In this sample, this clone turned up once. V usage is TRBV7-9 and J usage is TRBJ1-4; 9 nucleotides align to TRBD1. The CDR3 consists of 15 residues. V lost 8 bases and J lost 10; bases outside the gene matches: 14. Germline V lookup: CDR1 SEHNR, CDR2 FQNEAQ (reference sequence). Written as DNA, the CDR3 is TGTGCCAGCCACGACCGGGGACAGGGTCGGGGAAAACTGTTTTTT. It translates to CASHDRGQGRGKLFF.

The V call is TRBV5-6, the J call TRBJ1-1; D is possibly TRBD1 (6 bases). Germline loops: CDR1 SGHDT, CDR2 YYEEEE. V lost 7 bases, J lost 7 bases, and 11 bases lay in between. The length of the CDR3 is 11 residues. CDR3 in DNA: TGTGCCAGCGGCGGGGGCAGTGAAGCTTTCTTT. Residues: CASGGGSEAFF.